One and the same sample provided the 10 T cell receptor beta chains below, sequenced in a study of CD8+ T cells in alopecia areata. cDNA prepared by RNA extraction and subsequent reverse transcription served as the template for sequencing. Profiling relied on immunoSEQ multiplex PCR, and the TCRdb table lists in-frame clones only, not all of them. The sample records 110,000 to 150,000 clones, roughly half being singletons. The sequenced sample was CD4+ T cells sorted from blood, obtained at week 0. Receptors were obtained from a human donor with alopecia areata.

This chain uses TRBV19 with TRBJ2-7, with D unresolved. Trimming pared 4 bases from V and 4 bases from J, leaving 11 bases between. The germline V gene has CDR1 LNHDA and CDR2 SQIVND (reference sequence). This CDR3 is built from 13 residues. The chain's CDR3 is CASSTANQYEQYF. The CDR3 region has the DNA TGTGCCAGTAGTACAGCGAACCAATACGAGCAGTACTTC.

The CDR3 sequence is CSVDDGSSTDTQYF. CDR3 in DNA: TGCAGCGTTGACGACGGTTCTAGCACAGATACGCAGTATTTT. The gene calls are TRBV29-1 and TRBJ2-3; D is uncertain. This CDR3 has 14 residues. Germline CDR1 SQVTM, CDR2 ANQGSEA. V lost 3 bases and J lost 0, with 10 bases in between.

The rearrangement links TRBV9 to TRBJ2-5, with D possibly being TRBD2 (5 bases). This CDR3 spans 14 amino acids. Per the germline V gene, CDR1 is SGDLS and CDR2 is YYNGEE. V was shortened by 2 bases and J by 5 bases, with 13 bases between the two germline ends. This CDR3 is CASSVRSGAETQYF. The CDR3 DNA reads TGTGCCAGCAGCGTTCGAAGCGGCGCGGAGACCCAGTACTTC. Filled out from reference TRBV9 and TRBJ2-5, the complete variable domain reads DSGVTQTPKHLITATGQRVTLRCSPRSGDLSVYWYQQSLDQGLQFLIQYYNGEERAKGNILERFSAQQFPDLHSELNLSSLELGDSALYFCASSVRSGAETQYFGPGTRLLVL.

The chain carries TRBV30 and TRBJ1-3; maybe TRBD1 (5 bases). Trimming left V 3 bases short and J 4 bases short, with 16 bases between. The CDR3 consists of 15 residues. CDR1 and CDR2 from the germline V gene are GTSNPN and SVGIG (reference sequence). The CDR3 is CAWRPVRGNGNTIYF. Written as DNA, the CDR3 is TGTGCCTGGAGACCCGTGAGGGGAAACGGAAACACCATATATTTT. Full variable domain (rest looked up from reference TRBV30 and TRBJ1-3): SQTIHQWPATLVQPVGSPLSLECTVEGTSNPNLYWYRQAAGRGLQLLFYSVGIGQISSEVPQNLSASRPQDRQFILSSKKLLLSDSGFYLCAWRPVRGNGNTIYFGEGSWLTVV.

DNA of the CDR3: TGTGCCAGCAGTCCCCAAGCCGGGACTAGCGGGAGGAGGTGGGGAAATGAGCAGTTCTTC. As protein: CASSPQAGTSGRRWGNEQFF. V and J are TRBV27 and TRBJ2-1, with 15 bases fitting TRBD2. This CDR3 is 20 amino acids long. Germline loops: CDR1 MNHEY, CDR2 SMNVEV (reference sequence). V lost 5 bases to trimming and J lost 7 bases; unmatched junction nucleotides: 18.

The chain employs TRBV4-3 and TRBJ1-2, with D perhaps TRBD1 (5 bases). Germline CDR1 and CDR2: LGHNA and YSLEER. The CDR3 has 15 amino acids. V lost 3 bases and J lost 2, with 13 bases in between. This chain's CDR3 is CASSQPGLMNYGYTF. The CDR3 region has the DNA TGCGCCAGCAGCCAGCCGGGACTCATGAACTATGGCTACACCTTC.

The chain has TRBV29-1 and TRBJ2-7; 8 bases are a match to TRBD1. From germline, CDR1 is SQVTM and CDR2 ANQGSEA. The CDR3 contains 15 residues. V was pared by 5 bases and J by 2 bases, with 11 bases of the junction left unmatched. The CDR3 spells CSVSGTGTGAYEQYF. The DNA for the CDR3 is TGCAGCGTTTCAGGAACCGGGACAGGCGCCTACGAGCAGTACTTC.

This chain links TRBV5-1 with TRBJ2-7; D is ambiguous. Germline CDR1 SGHRS, CDR2 YFSETQ. The CDR3 has 11 amino acids. The V gene lost 6 bases and the J gene lost 0 bases, with 4 bases spanning the gap. The CDR3 DNA sequence: TGCGCCAGCACCAGCTCCTACGAGCAGTACTTC. As protein: CASTSSYEQYF.

Only a few counts were recorded for this clone. The genes are TRBV29-1 and TRBJ2-1; the D is unclear. CDR1 is SQVTM, CDR2 ANQGSEA, per germline. This CDR3 has 10 residues. V lost 7 bases and J 10 bases, leaving 11 bases between the germline ends. CDR3 sequence reads: CSAKLGEQFF. CDR3 nucleotide sequence: TGCAGCGCCAAATTGGGAGAGCAGTTCTTC.

Ten or more counts support this clone. The rearrangement joins TRBV27 to TRBJ2-2, with a tentative D call TRBD1 (5 bases). The V gene lost 6 bases and the J gene lost 1 base, with 18 bases spanning the gap. The CDR3 loop spans 17 amino acids. Per germline, CDR1 MNHEY and CDR2 SMNVEV (reference sequence). DNA of the CDR3: TGTGCCAGCAGCCCAGGGTCGTGGCGCCAGAACACCGGGGAGCTGTTTTTT. It encodes CASSPGSWRQNTGELFF.